What follows describes a single T cell receptor beta chain. The source of the sample is a study of control samples from healthy donors and cancer patients. Generated by immunoSEQ multiplex PCR, the TCRdb table keeps only in-frame clones and is missing some. The sample includes roughly 76,000 clones, under 95% of them seen just once. CDR1 and CDR2 from the germline V gene are LGHDT and YNNKEL (reference sequence). The ends lost 4 bases at V and 1 base at J; junction bases unmatched: 2. This CDR3 is 14 amino acids long. The TCR sequence derives from a woman in her thirties or forties with lung cancer. This rearrangement joins TRBV3-1 (or the pseudogene TRBV3-2) to TRBJ2-5; 8 nucleotides align to TRBD1. Sample: PBMCs. In DNA, the CDR3 is TGTGCCAGCAGCCGGACAGGGCCCCAAGAGACCCAGTACTTC. This encodes CASSRTGPQETQYF.